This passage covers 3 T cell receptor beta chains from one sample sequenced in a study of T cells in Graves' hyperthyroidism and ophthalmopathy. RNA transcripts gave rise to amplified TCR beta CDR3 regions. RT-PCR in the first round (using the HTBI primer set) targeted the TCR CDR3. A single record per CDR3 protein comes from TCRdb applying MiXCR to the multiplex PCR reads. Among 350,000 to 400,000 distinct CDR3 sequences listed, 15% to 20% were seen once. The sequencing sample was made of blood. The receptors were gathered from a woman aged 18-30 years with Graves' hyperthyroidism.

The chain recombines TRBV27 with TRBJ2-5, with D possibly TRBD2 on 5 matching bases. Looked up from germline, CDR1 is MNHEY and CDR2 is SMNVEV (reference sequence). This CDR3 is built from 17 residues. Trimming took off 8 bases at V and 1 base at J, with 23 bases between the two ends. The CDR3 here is CASANPGSAEIQETQYF. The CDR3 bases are TGTGCCAGCGCTAACCCGGGGTCTGCGGAGATCCAAGAGACCCAGTACTTC.

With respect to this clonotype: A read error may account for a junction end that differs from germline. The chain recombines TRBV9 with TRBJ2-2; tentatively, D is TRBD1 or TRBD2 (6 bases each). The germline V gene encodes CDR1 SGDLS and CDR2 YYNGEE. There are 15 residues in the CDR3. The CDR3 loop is CASSVGGGPAGELCF. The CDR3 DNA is TGTGCCAGCAGCGTAGGAGGGGGGCCGGCCGGGGAGCTGTGTTTT.

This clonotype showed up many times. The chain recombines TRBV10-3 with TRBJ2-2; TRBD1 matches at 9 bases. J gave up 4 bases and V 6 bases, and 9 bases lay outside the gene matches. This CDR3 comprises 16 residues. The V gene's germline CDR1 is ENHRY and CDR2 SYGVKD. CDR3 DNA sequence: TGTGCCATCAGCTCCGGGACAGGGCCGGCCACCGGGGAGCTGTTTTTT. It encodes CAISSGTGPATGELFF.